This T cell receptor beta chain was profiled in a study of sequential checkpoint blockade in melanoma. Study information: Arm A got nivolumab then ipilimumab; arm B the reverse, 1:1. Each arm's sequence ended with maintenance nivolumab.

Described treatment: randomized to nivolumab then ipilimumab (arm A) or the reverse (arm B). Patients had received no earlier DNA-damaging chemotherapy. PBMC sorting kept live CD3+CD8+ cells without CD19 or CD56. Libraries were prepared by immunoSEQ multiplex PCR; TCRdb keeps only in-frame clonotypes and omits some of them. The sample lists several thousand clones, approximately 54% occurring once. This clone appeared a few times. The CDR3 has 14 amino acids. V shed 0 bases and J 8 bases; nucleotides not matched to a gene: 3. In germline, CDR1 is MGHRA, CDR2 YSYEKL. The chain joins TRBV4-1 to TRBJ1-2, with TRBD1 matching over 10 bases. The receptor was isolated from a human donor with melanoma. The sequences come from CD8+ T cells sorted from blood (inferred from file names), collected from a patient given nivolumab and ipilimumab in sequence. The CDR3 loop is CASSQEDRGEGYTF. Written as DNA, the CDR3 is TGCGCCAGCAGCCAAGAGGACAGGGGGGAGGGCTACACCTTC.